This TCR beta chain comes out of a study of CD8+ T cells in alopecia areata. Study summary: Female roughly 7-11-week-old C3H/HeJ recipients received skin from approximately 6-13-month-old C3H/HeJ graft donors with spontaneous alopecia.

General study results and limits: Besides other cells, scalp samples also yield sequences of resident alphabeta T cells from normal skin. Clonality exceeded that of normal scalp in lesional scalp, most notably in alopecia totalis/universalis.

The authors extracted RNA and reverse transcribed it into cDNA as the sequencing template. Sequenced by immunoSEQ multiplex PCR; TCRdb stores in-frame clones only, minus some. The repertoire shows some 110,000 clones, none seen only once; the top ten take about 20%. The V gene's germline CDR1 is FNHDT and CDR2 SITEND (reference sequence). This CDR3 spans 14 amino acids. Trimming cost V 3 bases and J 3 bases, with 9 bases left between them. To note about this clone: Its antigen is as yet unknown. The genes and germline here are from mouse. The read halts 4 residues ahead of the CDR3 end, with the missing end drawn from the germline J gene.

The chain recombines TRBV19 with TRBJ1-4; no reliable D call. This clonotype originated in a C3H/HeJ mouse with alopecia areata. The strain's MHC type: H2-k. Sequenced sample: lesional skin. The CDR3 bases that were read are TGTGCCAGCAGTAATGGGGTCGCCAACGAA. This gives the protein CASSNGVANE. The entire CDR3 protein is CASSNGVANERLFF.